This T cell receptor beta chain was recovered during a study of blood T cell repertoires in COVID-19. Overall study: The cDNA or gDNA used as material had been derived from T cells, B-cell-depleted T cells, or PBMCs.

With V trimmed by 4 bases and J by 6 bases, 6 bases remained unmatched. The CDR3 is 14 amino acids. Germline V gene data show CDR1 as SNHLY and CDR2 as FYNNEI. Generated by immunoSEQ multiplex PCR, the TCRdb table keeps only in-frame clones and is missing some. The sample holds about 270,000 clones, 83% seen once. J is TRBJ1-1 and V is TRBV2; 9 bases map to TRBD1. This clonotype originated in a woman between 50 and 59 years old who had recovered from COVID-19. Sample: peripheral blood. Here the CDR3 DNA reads TGTGCCAGCAGTGCCGGGACAGGGTCCCCTGAAGCTTTCTTT. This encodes CASSAGTGSPEAFF.